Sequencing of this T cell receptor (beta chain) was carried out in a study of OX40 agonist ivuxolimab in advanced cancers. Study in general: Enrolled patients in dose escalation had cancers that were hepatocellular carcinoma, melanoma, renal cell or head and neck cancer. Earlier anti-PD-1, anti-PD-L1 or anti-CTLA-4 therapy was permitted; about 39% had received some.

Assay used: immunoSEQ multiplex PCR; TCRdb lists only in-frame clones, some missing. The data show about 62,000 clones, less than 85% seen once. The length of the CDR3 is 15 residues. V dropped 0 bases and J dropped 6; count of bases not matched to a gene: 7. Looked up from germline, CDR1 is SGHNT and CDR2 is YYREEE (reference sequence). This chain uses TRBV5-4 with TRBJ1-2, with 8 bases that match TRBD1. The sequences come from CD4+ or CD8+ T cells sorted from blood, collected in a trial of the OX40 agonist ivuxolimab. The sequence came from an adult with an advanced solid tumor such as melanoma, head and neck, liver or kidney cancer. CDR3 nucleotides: TGTGCCAGCAGCTTGGTTTCCCCAGGGGGCGATGGCTACACCTTC. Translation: CASSLVSPGGDGYTF.